The clone carrying this T cell receptor beta chain appeared a single time. The antigen remains undetermined. The source of the sample is a study of OX40 agonist ivuxolimab in advanced cancers. At the level of the study: Patients' therapy was ivuxolimab, an antibody that acts as an agonist of OX40 (CD134). In this trial design, patients received ivuxolimab intravenously at 0.01 to 10 mg/kg every 2 weeks. General observations from the study: CD8+ T cells averaged more expanded clones than CD4+.

CDR1 is SGHTS and CDR2 is YDEGEE in the germline V gene. J gave up 2 bases and V 4 bases, and 11 bases lay outside the gene matches. The CDR3 loop spans 17 amino acids. TCRdb's table, derived via immunoSEQ multiplex PCR, lists solely in-frame clones and lacks some. The sample consists of 50,000 to 60,000 clones, roughly nine tenths of them appearing once. This sequence originates from an adult with an advanced solid tumor such as melanoma, head and neck, liver or kidney cancer. The input for sequencing was CD4+ or CD8+ T cells sorted from blood, taken in a trial of the OX40 agonist ivuxolimab. The V call is TRBV5-8, the J call TRBJ2-2; TRBD2 matches at 7 bases. CDR3 sequence: CASSPFTSGANTGELFF. The CDR3 DNA reads TGTGCCAGCAGCCCCTTTACCAGCGGGGCTAACACCGGGGAGCTGTTTTTT.